The clone carrying this TCR beta chain was observed a handful of times. These data are taken from a study of human T cells and chemical hapten exposure. Background on the study: Small volume differences among pooled libraries mainly caused per-sample TCR yield variation.

Germline lookup yields CDR1 SEHNR and CDR2 FQNEAQ (reference sequence). This CDR3 has 18 residues. V dropped 3 bases and J dropped 2; count of bases not matched to a gene: 14. Per the original methods: There were a median of approximately 96,000 TCRs per sample, with a range from roughly 20,000 to 700,000. TCRdb reanalysed the RACE reads using MiXCR and keeps one entry per CDR3 protein. These V and J calls rely on TCRdb rather than the paper's analysis. The sample has 60,000 to 70,000 distinct CDR3 sequences; around 9.9% are singletons. Time point of the sample: pre-sensitization, week 0. Treatment given: therapeutic diphenylcyclopropenone sensitization with weekly scalp DPC. Blood was collected ahead of every patch test applied.

This TCR was recovered from a woman between 50 and 59 years old with alopecia areata. Some clones in this sample may be carry-over from other donors' samples. The material sequenced was whole blood, taken in connection with sensitization to the hapten diphenylcyclopropenone (DPC). V gene TRBV7-9 combines with J gene TRBJ2-5; 8 bases are a match to TRBD1. The CDR3 is CASSFLQGAGLVQETQYF. The CDR3 DNA reads as TGTGCCAGCAGCTTCCTTCAGGGGGCGGGGTTAGTTCAAGAGACCCAGTACTTC. The whole variable domain, remainder taken from reference TRBV7-9 and TRBJ2-5, is DTGVSQNPRHKITKRGQNVTFRCDPISEHNRLYWYRQTLGQGPEFLTYFQNEAQLEKSRLLSDRFSAERPKGSFSTLEIQRTEQGDSAMYLCASSFLQGAGLVQETQYFGPGTRLLVL.